Following are 20 T cell receptor beta chains from one sample sequenced in a study of human T cells and chemical hapten exposure. One entry per CDR3 protein results from TCRdb running MiXCR on the RACE reads. The sample lists some 54,000 distinct CDR3 sequences; more than 9% were seen once. The time point: patch test 2, 6 weeks after DPC sensitization. The sample's treatment: therapeutic diphenylcyclopropenone sensitization with weekly scalp DPC. The sequencing here drew on whole blood, taken in connection with sensitization to the hapten diphenylcyclopropenone (DPC). Receptors originate from a woman between 50 and 59 years old with alopecia areata. Some clones in this sample may be carry-over from other donors' samples.

This clonotype was observed at least ten times. The chain joins TRBV5-1 to TRBJ1-1, with D hard to call. Germline assignment: CDR1 SGHRS and CDR2 YFSETQ. The V end lost 4 bases, the J end lost 1 base, and 11 bases lay between the germline ends. CDR3 size: 14 residues. The DNA of the CDR3 is TGCGCCAGCAGCCCGGACGGCAGGAACACTGAAGCTTTCTTT. Protein: CASSPDGRNTEAFF.

The genes are TRBV28 and TRBJ1-5, with D perhaps TRBD1 (6 bases). CDR1 MDHEN and CDR2 SYDVKM come from the germline V gene. CDR3 length: 16 amino acids. V lost 3 bases and J lost 3, with 15 bases in between. The CDR3 sequence is CASSFKGTRLNQPQHF. The CDR3 DNA reads as TGTGCCAGCAGTTTCAAAGGGACACGCCTCAATCAGCCCCAGCATTTT.

The gene calls are TRBV5-1 and TRBJ1-5, with D unclear. The CDR3 sequence is 16 residues long. V gave up 0 bases and J gave up 0 bases, with 10 bases separating them. Germline loops: CDR1 SGHRS, CDR2 YFSETQ. The CDR3 protein is CASSLGEGPSNQPQHF. In DNA form, the CDR3 reads TGCGCCAGCAGCTTGGGGGAGGGCCCTAGCAATCAGCCCCAGCATTTT.

This chain joins TRBV7-9 and TRBJ2-7; 7 bases fit TRBD2. Per the germline V gene, CDR1 is SEHNR and CDR2 is FQNEAQ (reference sequence). Trimming at V came to 9 bases and at J to 2 bases, leaving 1 base not matched to a gene. The CDR3 spans 11 residues. CDR3 bases: TGTGCCAGTACTAGCGCCTACGAGCAGTACTTC. Protein sequence: CASTSAYEQYF.

The chain employs TRBV28 and TRBJ1-1; 11 nucleotides align to TRBD1. V gave up 5 bases and J gave up 11 bases; unmatched junction bases: 7. Germline V CDR1 and CDR2: MDHEN, SYDVKM. This CDR3 is built from 13 residues. The CDR3 DNA sequence: TGTGCCAGCAGTACCAGGACAGGGGGCGACGCTTTCTTT. Translation gives CASSTRTGGDAFF. Looking up the rest from reference TRBV28 and TRBJ1-1 gives the full variable domain: DVKVTQSSRYLVKRTGEKVFLECVQDMDHENMFWYRQDPGLGLRLIYFSYDVKMKEKGDIPEGYSVSREKKERFSLILESASTNQTSMYLCASSTRTGGDAFFGQGTRLTVV.

This clonotype has a handful of counts. The chain joins TRBV6-5 to TRBJ1-1; D uncertain. The CDR3 is made up of 13 amino acids. Trimming cost V 11 bases and J 2 bases, with 15 bases left between them. Germline V gene lookup returns CDR1 MNHEY and CDR2 SVGAGI. CDR3 nucleotides: TGTGCCTGCCAGAGGCGGCTAAACACTGAAGCTTTCTTT. Encoded protein: CACQRRLNTEAFF.

The chain combines TRBV3-1 with TRBJ2-7; D uncertain. Germline CDR1 reads LGHDT; CDR2 reads YNNKEL (reference sequence). The CDR3 has 12 residues. V lost 0 bases and J 6 bases, leaving 6 bases between the germline ends. Written as DNA, the CDR3 is TGTGCCAGCAGCCAAGATCGAAGCGAGCAGTACTTC. It specifies CASSQDRSEQYF.

The chain carries TRBV6-6 and TRBJ2-3; D is ambiguous. Trimming left V 6 bases short and J 0 bases short, with 13 bases between. This CDR3 comprises 15 residues. Germline CDR1 MNHNY, CDR2 SVGAGI (reference sequence). The CDR3 DNA follows: TGTGCCAGCAGGGTCGATACCCTTAGCACAGATACGCAGTATTTT. As protein: CASRVDTLSTDTQYF.

This chain connects TRBV27 to TRBJ2-1; the D is unclear. The CDR3 extends over 14 amino acids. Trimming cost V 11 bases and J 3 bases, with 17 bases left between them. Per germline, CDR1 MNHEY and CDR2 SMNVEV (reference sequence). This CDR3 reads CASRPIGNYNEQFF. CDR3 nucleotides: TGTGCCTCGAGGCCCATTGGGAACTACAATGAGCAGTTCTTC.

This clonotype was detected ten times or more. The gene calls are TRBV4-1 and TRBJ1-5; 7 bases line up with TRBD1. The CDR3 loop spans 15 amino acids. The germline gives CDR1 MGHRA, CDR2 YSYEKL. The V and J ends lost 1 base and 2 bases, in that order; junction bases with no gene match: 2. The DNA for the CDR3 is TGCGCCAGCAGCCAAGTTACAGGGGGCAATCAGCCCCAGCATTTT. This sequence encodes CASSQVTGGNQPQHF.

This clonotype has a handful of counts. The rearrangement joins TRBV7-2 to TRBJ2-7, with D perhaps TRBD1 (6 bases). CDR1 and CDR2 from the germline V gene are SGHTA and FQGNSA. This CDR3 is 12 amino acids long. The germline V and J ends were trimmed by 1 base and 7 bases, with 8 bases remaining between them. The DNA for the CDR3 is TGTGCCAGCAGCTTAGTTAGGGGGGAGCAGTACTTC. This sequence encodes CASSLVRGEQYF.

The V and J genes are TRBV6-2 or TRBV6-3 and TRBJ1-5; D call uncertain. The CDR3 has 14 amino acids. Trimming took off 6 bases at V and 6 bases at J, with 15 bases between the two ends. Germline V lookup: CDR1 MNHEY, CDR2 SVGEGT. The CDR3 region is CASRSGQLGQPQHF. DNA for the CDR3: TGTGCCAGCAGGTCTGGGCAGTTGGGTCAGCCCCAGCATTTT.

The chain couples TRBV18 to TRBJ2-3; D gene ambiguous. This CDR3 is built from 12 residues. Germline V lookup: CDR1 KGHSH, CDR2 LQKENI. Trimming removed 2 bases from V and 2 bases from J, with 2 bases in between. Here the CDR3 DNA reads TGTGCCAGCTCACCATACACAGATACGCAGTATTTT. Protein sequence: CASSPYTDTQYF.

J is TRBJ1-2 and V is TRBV29-1, with TRBD1 identical over 7 bases. CDR1 is SQVTM and CDR2 is ANQGSEA in the germline V gene. The CDR3 runs 12 residues. V trimming: 5 bases; J trimming: 4 bases; junction bases outside the gene matches: 4. This chain's CDR3 is CSVLQGRYGYTF. The CDR3, as DNA: TGCAGCGTTTTACAGGGGCGCTATGGCTACACCTTC.

This clonotype was recorded at least ten times. The rearrangement joins TRBV28 to TRBJ1-1; the D gene is possibly TRBD1 (5 bases). The V gene lost 6 bases and the J gene lost 6 bases, with 14 bases spanning the gap. Germline V gene data show CDR1 as MDHEN and CDR2 as SYDVKM. This CDR3 has 13 residues. This CDR3 reads CASRRTGRPEAFF. CDR3 DNA: TGTGCCAGCAGACGTACAGGTCGACCTGAAGCTTTCTTT.

This clonotype occurred many times. This rearrangement joins TRBV11-2 to TRBJ2-1; 8 bases agree with TRBD2. The J segment lost 9 bases and the V segment lost 3 bases, leaving 1 base of the junction unmatched. Germline-derived CDR1 and CDR2 are SGHAT and FQNNGV. This CDR3 region has 12 residues. The CDR3 coding sequence is TGTGCCAGCAGCTTTAGCGGGGTTGAGCAGTTCTTC. Protein: CASSFSGVEQFF.

This chain uses TRBV7-2 with TRBJ2-7; no clear D. V lost 5 bases and J 2 bases, leaving 10 bases between the germline ends. Germline V gene sequence: CDR1 SGHTA, CDR2 FQGNSA. This CDR3 comprises 13 residues. CDR3 DNA sequence: TGTGCCAGCAGCACCCAAAACACCTACGAGCAGTACTTC. It yields the protein CASSTQNTYEQYF.

The chain is built from TRBV6-5 and TRBJ2-7, with D tentatively TRBD1 or TRBD2 (5 bases each). The length of the CDR3 is 15 residues. Germline lookup yields CDR1 MNHEY and CDR2 SVGAGI. V was pared by 1 base and J by 5 bases, with 15 bases between. The CDR3 DNA is TGTGCCAGCAGTTACTACGGGACCGGGCTAGACGAGCAGTACTTC. It encodes CASSYYGTGLDEQYF.

The CDR3 region has the DNA TGCAGCGTTTGGGGGGGGCGAGGCTACGAGCAGTACTTC. It translates to CSVWGGRGYEQYF. J is TRBJ2-7 and V is TRBV29-1; D might be TRBD2 (7 bases). Germline CDR1 SQVTM, CDR2 ANQGSEA. Trimming removed 5 bases from V and 3 bases from J, with 14 bases in between. The CDR3 has 13 amino acids.

This clonotype appeared a few times. This rearrangement joins TRBV7-2 to TRBJ2-5; 8 bases fit TRBD1. Germline CDR1 and CDR2: SGHTA and FQGNSA. Unmatched junction bases numbered 6, after V lost 0 bases and J lost 3 bases. This CDR3 has 16 residues. CDR3 nucleotides: TGTGCCAGCAGCTTAGCCCCAGGGGGCAACGAAGAGACCCAGTACTTC. Its translation is CASSLAPGGNEETQYF.